Included here is one T cell receptor (beta chain) sequence, with context. Its antigen remains unidentified. The junction departs from the called germline gene at one end, perhaps through a read error. This sample is drawn from a study of tumor-infiltrating lymphocytes in primary liver carcinoma (dated by TCRdb to the late 2010s). Background for the entire study: Between November 2015 and March 2016, roughly 5 patients in China with histopathologically diagnosed primary liver carcinoma had their tumors surgically resected. Technical replicate repertoires showed high reproducibility, with mean shared-clone rates roughly 0.87 and correlation coefficients above 0.95. The tumors of the five patients were staged as T1-T3 N0M0, with maximum diameters ranging from roughly 4 to 11 cm. Hepatocellular carcinoma (four) or combined HCC and intrahepatic cholangiocarcinoma (one) was present in the five patients, who were three men and two women aged 30 to 69 years. Each sample produced about 3.5 to 7.13 million productive TCRbeta reads, and read depth showed no significant difference between tissue types. A total of 35 specimens from 5 patients, comprising around 25 tumor regions, 5 adjacent noncancerous liver tissues and 5 peripheral blood samples, were covered by TCRbeta repertoire sequencing. TCRbeta repertoire sequencing, expression microarrays and whole-exome sequencing were combined in the study across five regions of each liver tumor, with adjacent normal tissue and blood also included.

Blood RNA was extracted from unsorted whole blood using TRIzol reagent, and germline DNA was obtained with the DNeasy Blood & Tissue kit. At the time of sampling, the patients had chronic HBV infection and had not received any treatment. Before surgery, four milliliters of peripheral blood were collected into K2EDTA tubes. Using a constant-region primer and ProtoScript II reverse transcriptase, TCRbeta-specific cDNA was reverse-transcribed from 450 to 650 ng total RNA. Construction of the TCRbeta libraries relied on three nested rounds of multiplex PCR, following a slightly modified ARM-PCR procedure. Sample barcodes and Illumina adapters were added in a final 25-cycle PCR with Deep VentR polymerase. Before sequencing, amplicons between 200 and 500 bp were purified from gel using a QIAquick gel extraction kit. An Illumina HiSeq 2500 was used to sequence the TCRbeta amplicons with 250-bp paired-end reads. As for the original processing: Reads were quality-trimmed with Trimmomatic v0.33, and paired reads were merged with FLASH v1.2.11 to recover full CDR3 sequences. V, D and J germline segments were assigned to the rearranged TCRbeta sequences using MiGEC v1.2.1b. Clonotype statistics and Shannon-Wiener diversity indices were computed with VDJtools v1.0.0. Except for diversity analysis, only the 250 most abundant clonotypes of each sample were used in subsequent analyses to reduce sampling bias. TCRdb ran its own pipeline on the public reads, namely fastp trimming at Q25 and MiXCR clone calling, and kept in-frame beta chains. For every CDR3 protein sequence, its rows merge into one entry that carries the most common genes and DNA. These V and J calls originate from TCRdb's pipeline instead of the authors' own analysis. For this sample there are approximately 330,000 distinct CDR3 sequences; about two thirds appear just once. 5.5% to 8% of the sample goes to the ten largest clones.

The full study reports these points: Pairs of tumor regions showed greater repertoire overlap (mean about 36%) than tumor-adjacent pairs (about 17%) or tumor-blood pairs (approximately 15%), which is consistent with antigen-driven expansion. The top 250 clones accounted for a significantly greater share of the repertoire in tumors than in blood (p = 0.039). Because the samples were bulk and unsorted, CD4+ and CD8+ T cell repertoires could not be compared. Because only the TCR beta chain was sequenced and unpaired alpha chains were not captured, true repertoire diversity is likely underestimated. Only a few patients were included in the study, and the authors note that the findings should be validated in a larger study.

The clonotype comes from a man aged 35 to 55 with primary liver carcinoma and hepatitis B virus infection. Input material: peripheral blood.

The CDR3 sequence is CASSQARTTTDTQYF. The DNA is as follows: TGTGCCAGCAGCCAAGCCAGGACTACGACAGATACGCAGTATTTT. The sequence joins TRBV4-1 to TRBJ2-3, and possibly TRBD2, on 6 matching bases. The CDR3 covers 15 residues, taking in both the cysteine and the phenylalanine. The entry retains the CDR3 DNA only, 45 bases that are in frame from base 1. The germline V gene provides CDR1 MGHRA and CDR2 YSYEKL.